The source of this TCR beta chain is a study of blood T cell repertoires in COVID-19. Authors' processing steps: Amplification of reference gene primers provided the estimated nucleated cell counts. The protocol was immunoSEQ multiplex PCR, while the TCRdb copy is restricted to in-frame clones and leaves out a portion. V, J and clone size are taken as reported in that table, and D and trimming were inferred from the DNA itself. Of tens of thousands of clones listed, 65% to 85% were seen once; the top ten hold 11%. The length of the CDR3 is 12 residues. Germline lookup yields CDR1 SGHKS and CDR2 YYEKEE (reference sequence). Trimming removed 3 bases at V and 5 bases at J, with 9 bases between.

Sequencing was carried out using peripheral blood. This chain links TRBV5-5 with TRBJ2-7; D unresolved. The clonotype comes from a man in his 70s with acute or convalescent COVID-19. Written as DNA, the CDR3 is TGTGCCAGCAGCTGGTCGGTCAACGAGCAGTACTTC. This codes for CASSWSVNEQYF.